This T cell receptor beta chain was sequenced during a study of naive and memory T cell subsets. This clonotype has only a few counts. The CDR3 runs to 15 residues. Germline assignment: CDR1 DFQATT and CDR2 SNEGSKA (reference sequence). J lost 7 bases, V lost 4 bases, and 12 bases had no gene match. Both TRBC1 and TRBC2 were covered by a beta constant-region primer of two equimolar oligonucleotides. Four rounds of PCR amplified the ligated cDNA using nested alpha and beta constant-region primers plus SP2. TCRdb used MiXCR to reprocess the UMI-ligation and nested PCR reads, holding one entry per CDR3 protein. The table lists just over 80,000 distinct CDR3 sequences, 9% to 9.5% of them singletons.

The clonotype was recovered from a human donor in good health. Material for sequencing was naive CD8+ T cells from blood. The chain recombines TRBV20-1 with TRBJ1-4; TRBD1 agrees at 7 bases. CDR3 nucleotides: TGCAGTGCTATTTCACAGGGGAGTGACGGTGAAAAACTGTTTTTT. This encodes CSAISQGSDGEKLFF.